The 32 T cell receptor beta chains below were found in one sample sequenced in a study of identical twins. Each CDR3 protein gets one entry after TCRdb re-called the 5' RACE reads with MiXCR. The table has roughly 570,000 distinct CDR3 sequences, just under 10% seen once. These data were also filed under a second study, of yellow fever vaccine responses in identical twins.

Input material: PBMCs. These receptors were collected from a woman in her late teens or twenties in good health.

This clonotype was observed at least ten times. The chain employs TRBV20-1 and TRBJ1-1; D is perhaps TRBD1 (6 bases). CDR1 and CDR2 (germline): DFQATT, SNEGSKA (reference sequence). The CDR3 spans 11 residues. V gave up 7 bases and J gave up 4 bases, with 10 bases separating them. The CDR3 nucleotides are TGCAGTGACAAGGGGGTCACTGAAGCTTTCTTT. It is translated as CSDKGVTEAFF.

This clonotype was recorded at least ten times. This chain joins TRBV4-3 and TRBJ1-6; the D is unclear. CDR3 size: 14 residues. Trimming stripped 0 bases from V and 8 bases from J, with 8 bases between. Germline assignment: CDR1 LGHNA and CDR2 YSLEER. CDR3 protein: CASSQDLLDSPLHF. The CDR3 DNA follows: TGCGCCAGCAGCCAAGATTTGTTGGATTCACCCCTCCACTTT.

This rearrangement joins TRBV15 to TRBJ2-7; TRBD2 matches 10 bases. Unmatched junction bases numbered 9, after V lost 0 bases and J lost 4 bases. The CDR3 runs 17 residues. In germline, CDR1 is LNHNV, CDR2 YYDKDF (reference sequence). CDR3 DNA: TGTGCCACCAGCAGAGATTCGCGACTAGCGGGTTCTTACGAGCAGTACTTC. Translation: CATSRDSRLAGSYEQYF. Full variable domain (outside the CDR3, taken from reference TRBV15 and TRBJ2-7): DAMVIQNPRYQVTQFGKPVTLSCSQTLNHNVMYWYQQKSSQAPKLLFHYYDKDFNNEADTPDNFQSRRPNTSFCFLDIRSPGLGDTAMYLCATSRDSRLAGSYEQYFGPGTRLTVT.

This clonotype has only a few counts. The chain has TRBV4-2 and TRBJ2-2; D is unresolved. The CDR3 covers 14 residues. Trimming took 1 base from V and 6 from J, leaving 9 bases between them. Germline CDR1 is LGHNA and CDR2 is YNFKEQ. The CDR3 here is CASSQGRPPGELFF. CDR3 sequence (DNA): TGTGCCAGCAGCCAAGGCAGGCCCCCCGGGGAGCTGTTTTTT.

A note on this clonotype: Just one base apart from a much larger clone, this may be a read error. The chain has TRBV10-3 and TRBJ2-3; 8 bases are shared with TRBD2. This CDR3 contains 14 residues. Germline CDR1 and CDR2: ENHRY and SYGVKD. V shed 10 bases, J shed 4 bases, and the junction held 10 bases outside the gene matches. The CDR3 DNA sequence: TGTGCCACAAGGACTAGCAGAAGCGCAGATACGCAGTATTTT. It is translated as CATRTSRSADTQYF.

The table lists this clonotype with many counts. This sequence joins TRBV6-2 or TRBV6-3 and TRBJ2-1, with 8 nucleotides matching TRBD2. With V trimmed by 1 base and J by 1 base, 9 bases remained unmatched. This CDR3 spans 18 amino acids. The germline V gene encodes CDR1 MNHEY and CDR2 SVGEGT. The CDR3 is CASSYWFSTSGSYNEQFF. CDR3 nucleotide sequence: TGTGCCAGCAGTTACTGGTTCTCCACTAGCGGTTCCTACAATGAGCAGTTCTTC.

Ten or more counts support this clonotype. The V gene is TRBV6-4, the J gene TRBJ2-1, with 10 nucleotides matching TRBD2. This CDR3 has 15 residues. J lost 2 bases, V lost 3 bases, and 1 base had no gene match. Germline V gene data show CDR1 as MRHNA and CDR2 as SNTAGT. CDR3 sequence: CASSEAGGTYNEQFF. DNA for the CDR3: TGTGCCAGCAGTGAAGCGGGAGGGACCTACAATGAGCAGTTCTTC.

This rearrangement joins TRBV3-1 to TRBJ1-1; no definite D call. The CDR3 runs 16 residues. Trimming removed 0 bases at V and 3 bases at J, with 14 bases between. Germline values: CDR1 LGHDT, CDR2 YNNKEL (reference sequence). In nucleotides, the CDR3 is TGTGCCAGCAGCCAAGATCGCAGGCGGTTGGACACTGAAGCTTTCTTT. Protein product: CASSQDRRRLDTEAFF.

The chain joins TRBV10-2 to TRBJ2-7; 12 bases fit TRBD2. The junction had 15 bases not matched to a gene; V was cut back by 8 bases and J by 1 base. The CDR3 runs 18 residues. CDR1 and CDR2 (germline): WSHSY, SAAADI. As DNA, the CDR3 is TGCGCCAGCGCCCCGGACCCCGGACTAGCGGGGCAATCCTACGAGCAGTACTTC. The encoded protein is CASAPDPGLAGQSYEQYF.

The chain is built from TRBV6-1 and TRBJ2-3; TRBD1 might be the D (6 bases). This CDR3 region has 15 residues. CDR1 and CDR2 (germline): MNHNS, SASEGT. Deletions cut 3 bases from V and 2 bases from J, with 12 bases between. CDR3 coding DNA: TGTGCCAGCAGTGACCGACAGGAGTCCACAGATACGCAGTATTTT. Amino acids: CASSDRQESTDTQYF.

This clonotype was counted ten times or more. This chain links TRBV28 with TRBJ2-3; tentatively, D is TRBD1 (5 bases). The germline V and J ends were trimmed by 8 bases and 0 bases, with 21 bases remaining between them. Germline loops: CDR1 MDHEN, CDR2 SYDVKM. The CDR3 spans 17 residues. The CDR3 DNA reads as TGTGCCAGCTCTCCCTTGGGCAGGGCAATAAGCACAGATACGCAGTATTTT. Its protein product is CASSPLGRAISTDTQYF.

The CDR3 sequence: CASSALVGEGTLPDTQYF. CDR3 nucleotide sequence: TGTGCCAGCAGCGCCCTCGTGGGGGAGGGCACCCTCCCAGATACGCAGTATTTT. This chain links TRBV11-2 with TRBJ2-3, with 7 bases matching TRBD2. With V trimmed by 5 bases and J by 4 bases, 18 bases remained unmatched. From germline, CDR1 is SGHAT and CDR2 FQNNGV. The CDR3 consists of 18 residues.

The V and J genes are TRBV3-1 and TRBJ2-2; 12 nucleotides match TRBD2. The CDR3 is 14 residues long. Per germline, CDR1 LGHDT and CDR2 YNNKEL (reference sequence). J was trimmed by 5 bases and V by 7 bases; bases with no gene match: 2. This CDR3 is CASTGTSGTGELFF. The CDR3 region has the DNA TGTGCCAGCACTGGGACTAGCGGGACCGGGGAGCTGTTTTTT. The whole variable domain, remainder taken from reference TRBV3-1 and TRBJ2-2, is DTAVSQTPKYLVTQMGNDKSIKCEQNLGHDTMYWYKQDSKKFLKIMFSYNNKELIINETVPNRFSPKSPDKAHLNLHINSLELGDSAVYFCASTGTSGTGELFFGEGSRLTVL.

The genes are TRBV7-9 and TRBJ1-1; no definite D call. The germline V gene has CDR1 SEHNR and CDR2 FQNEAQ (reference sequence). The V and J ends lost 1 base and 1 base respectively, with 10 bases between them. The CDR3 covers 15 residues. As DNA, the CDR3 is TGTGCCAGCAGCTTAGAGGGCGGGGAGAACACTGAAGCTTTCTTT. Protein product: CASSLEGGENTEAFF.

This clonotype was recorded a few times. V is TRBV2 and J is TRBJ2-3; D not resolved. With 2 bases removed from V and 2 bases from J, the gap between germline ends came to 8 bases. The germline CDR1 and CDR2 sequences are SNHLY and FYNNEI. The CDR3 is made up of 14 amino acids. The CDR3 region has the DNA TGTGCCAGCAGTGAATTTGAGGTCACAGATACGCAGTATTTT. It codes for CASSEFEVTDTQYF.

This clonotype was detected many times. The CDR3 DNA follows: TGTGCCAGCAGTACTGGGCCCTATGAGCAGTTCTTC. It codes for CASSTGPYEQFF. The chain links TRBV12-3 or TRBV12-4 to TRBJ2-1, with no clear D. V lost 5 bases and J 8 bases, leaving 10 bases between the germline ends. The CDR3 totals 12 residues.

This clonotype was observed at least ten times. The V and J genes are TRBV5-1 and TRBJ2-3, with TRBD2 matching over 9 bases. CDR1 is SGHRS and CDR2 is YFSETQ in the germline V gene. Trimming removed 4 bases from V and 5 bases from J; junction bases left unmatched: 2. CDR3 length: 13 residues. The CDR3 DNA reads as TGCGCCAGCAGCGCGGGAGGGAGAGATACGCAGTATTTT. As protein: CASSAGGRDTQYF.

This chain uses TRBV5-1 with TRBJ1-6, with TRBD1 identical over 7 bases. The V gene end was trimmed by 5 bases and the J gene end by 6 bases; junction bases not matched to a gene: 5. CDR3 size: 14 residues. CDR1 SGHRS and CDR2 YFSETQ come from the germline V gene. The CDR3 DNA reads TGCGCCAGCAGGCAGGGGGATATTAATTCACCCCTCCACTTT. This sequence encodes CASRQGDINSPLHF.

This clonotype was observed at least ten times. The chain recombines TRBV6-1 with TRBJ1-1; a weak D match, TRBD1 (6 bases). Trimming took off 6 bases at V and 1 base at J, with 12 bases between the two ends. The CDR3 consists of 14 residues. CDR1 is MNHNS and CDR2 is SASEGT in the germline V gene. CDR3 protein: CASRSPGQNTEAFF. DNA for the CDR3: TGTGCCAGCAGAAGTCCGGGACAGAACACTGAAGCTTTCTTT.

This clonotype was detected a few times. V usage is TRBV7-2 and J usage is TRBJ2-1, with 8 bases fitting TRBD2. V lost 5 bases to trimming and J lost 8 bases; unmatched junction nucleotides: 14. CDR3 length: 16 residues. CDR1 and CDR2 (germline): SGHTA, FQGNSA. The CDR3 reads CASSPTLAGQRHEQFF. The CDR3, as DNA: TGTGCCAGCAGCCCTACCCTAGCGGGCCAGAGGCATGAGCAGTTCTTC.

This clonotype was counted many times. The chain's CDR3 is CASRRTGDSYEQYF. CDR3 bases: TGTGCCAGCAGACGGACAGGGGACTCCTACGAGCAGTACTTC. V is TRBV6-1 and J is TRBJ2-7, with 9 bases identical to TRBD1. Unmatched junction bases numbered 3, after V lost 6 bases and J lost 0 bases. From germline, CDR1 is MNHNS and CDR2 SASEGT. The CDR3 runs 14 residues.

This clonotype was found a few times. The rearrangement joins TRBV11-2 to TRBJ1-4; 12 positions match TRBD1. Germline values: CDR1 SGHAT, CDR2 FQNNGV. The CDR3 extends over 15 amino acids. Trimming cost V 4 bases and J 7 bases; bases outside gene matches: 4. In nucleotides, the CDR3 is TGTGCCAGCAGCTCAGCGGGACAGGGGGCTGAAAAACTGTTTTTT. Amino acid sequence: CASSSAGQGAEKLFF.

The chain recombines TRBV18 with TRBJ2-2; 7 bases fit TRBD1. Germline CDR1 is KGHSH and CDR2 is LQKENI. J lost 6 bases, V lost 4 bases, and 2 bases had no gene match. The CDR3 is 13 residues long. For the CDR3, the DNA is TGTGCCAGCTCACGACAGGGTCCCGGGGAGCTGTTTTTT. Protein sequence: CASSRQGPGELFF.

V gene TRBV12-3 or TRBV12-4 combines with J gene TRBJ2-7, with D unclear. This CDR3 is built from 15 residues. Trimming left V 1 base short and J 2 bases short, with 12 bases between. Written as DNA, the CDR3 is TGTGCCAGCAGTTTAGGCCAGAGAGGCCCCTACGAGCAGTACTTC. Translated, it gives CASSLGQRGPYEQYF.

The chain uses TRBV4-2 and TRBJ2-5; no clear D gene. This CDR3 region has 15 residues. Trimming removed 0 bases from V and 1 base from J, with 9 bases in between. CDR1 is LGHNA and CDR2 is YNFKEQ in the germline V gene. CDR3 protein: CASSQESGSQETQYF. The CDR3 DNA reads TGTGCCAGCAGCCAAGAATCCGGCAGCCAAGAGACCCAGTACTTC.

V usage is TRBV29-1 and J usage is TRBJ2-1; 8 positions agree with TRBD2. The CDR3 length is 16 residues. Germline V gene sequence: CDR1 SQVTM, CDR2 ANQGSEA. V lost 2 bases and J lost 3; bases outside the gene matches: 9. DNA of the CDR3: TGCAGCGTTGAAAACGCGGGGGGACCATTCTACAATGAGCAGTTCTTC. Protein product: CSVENAGGPFYNEQFF.

This clonotype was found many times. The chain employs TRBV27 and TRBJ1-5; D gene ambiguous. Trimming took 5 bases from V and 3 from J, leaving 14 bases between them. The CDR3 extends over 15 amino acids. Germline CDR1 and CDR2: MNHEY and SMNVEV (reference sequence). DNA for the CDR3: TGTGCCAGCAGTGTGACCGTCTATGACAATCAGCCCCAGCATTTT. Protein product: CASSVTVYDNQPQHF.

The genes are TRBV5-1 and TRBJ2-7; 10 bases agree with TRBD2. This CDR3 contains 15 residues. Germline CDR1 is SGHRS and CDR2 is YFSETQ. The ends lost 4 bases at V and 3 bases at J; junction bases unmatched: 7. CDR3 loop: CASSKSSGGLYEQYF. The CDR3 coding sequence is TGCGCCAGCAGCAAATCTAGCGGGGGACTCTACGAGCAGTACTTC.

The sample holds a few counts of this clonotype. The chain employs TRBV18 and TRBJ2-1; D might be TRBD1 or TRBD2, each matching 5 bases. Trimming cost V 2 bases and J 9 bases, with 11 bases left between them. The CDR3 length is 13 residues. Germline CDR1 reads KGHSH; CDR2 reads LQKENI. The CDR3 nucleotides are TGTGCCAGCTCACCAACACCAGGGAGTGAGCAGTTCTTC. Its protein is CASSPTPGSEQFF.

This clonotype has a count of ten or more. The CDR3 is CASSQGTSGRDTQYF. The CDR3 DNA reads as TGCGCCAGCAGCCAGGGGACTAGCGGGAGGGATACGCAGTATTTT. The rearrangement joins TRBV4-3 to TRBJ2-3, with 15 bases lining up with TRBD2. CDR3 length equals 15 residues. CDR1 is LGHNA, CDR2 YSLEER, per germline. J lost 6 bases, V lost 3 bases, and 1 base had no gene match.

This clonotype has a count of ten or more. The rearrangement links TRBV28 to TRBJ1-4; D might be TRBD1 (5 bases). Germline assignment: CDR1 MDHEN and CDR2 SYDVKM. With 0 bases removed from V and 4 bases from J, the gap between germline ends came to 21 bases. The CDR3 sequence is 19 residues long. CDR3 loop: CASSLWPQQVANYNEKLFF. The CDR3 bases are TGTGCCAGCAGTTTATGGCCCCAACAGGTCGCGAACTATAATGAAAAACTGTTTTTT. The full variable domain, with the rest looked up from reference TRBV28 and TRBJ1-4, is DVKVTQSSRYLVKRTGEKVFLECVQDMDHENMFWYRQDPGLGLRLIYFSYDVKMKEKGDIPEGYSVSREKKERFSLILESASTNQTSMYLCASSLWPQQVANYNEKLFFGSGTQLSVL.

This clonotype was picked up a small number of times. V and J are TRBV7-2 and TRBJ2-7, with a possible D match to TRBD1 (5 bases). Trimming removed 3 bases from V and 1 base from J, with 13 bases in between. CDR1 and CDR2 from the germline V gene are SGHTA and FQGNSA. The CDR3 loop spans 15 amino acids. The CDR3 region is CASSFLDSGSYEQYF. In DNA, the CDR3 is TGTGCCAGCAGCTTTTTAGACAGTGGGTCCTACGAGCAGTACTTC.